The clone carrying this T cell receptor beta chain was picked up a small number of times. What it recognizes is unknown. These data originate in a study of beta chain features in type 1 diabetes. General study findings and limits: Across all four CD4+ subsets, people with type 1 diabetes showed modestly shorter TCRB CDR3s. High-TCR-expressing cells could be over-represented by cDNA sequencing.

Reverse transcription of all isolated RNA meant that expressed TCRB transcripts were sequenced. Repertoires were generated with immunoSEQ multiplex PCR, while TCRdb's copy carries only in-frame clones and drops some. In the table there are a few hundred thousand clones, 8% to 10% of which are singletons. The sequence came from a man aged 25 to 45 with type 1 diabetes. What was sequenced was central memory CD4+ T cells from blood.

Here the CDR3 DNA reads TGTGCCAGCATCGGAGGGTGGACAGATACGCAGTATTTT. Translation gives CASIGGWTDTQYF. V usage is TRBV2 and J usage is TRBJ2-3, with TRBD2 as a possible D gene (6 bases). The CDR3 runs 13 residues. V lost 7 bases to trimming and J lost 3 bases, with 11 bases between them. Germline-derived CDR1 and CDR2 are SNHLY and FYNNEI. Full variable domain (outside the CDR3, taken from reference TRBV2 and TRBJ2-3): EPEVTQTPSHQVTQMGQEVILRCVPISNHLYFYWYRQILGQKVEFLVSFYNNEISEKSEIFDDQFSVERPDGSNFTLKIRSTKLEDSAMYFCASIGGWTDTQYFGPGTRLTVL.